These 5 T cell receptor beta chains share one sample of origin, sequenced in a study of T-cell reconstitution after alpha-beta-depleted transplantation in children. This sample's TCRbeta library carried unique molecular identifier barcodes. TCRdb redid the calling of the PCR reads with MiXCR, one entry per CDR3 protein. The data contain approximately 400,000 distinct CDR3 sequences, 11% of them singletons. Sequencing used PBMCs from the stem cell graft donor, obtained from the stem cell graft. The receptor set was obtained from a human donor who donated a stem cell graft to a child with acute myeloid leukemia.

This clonotype was seen repeatedly, ten times or more. The V call is TRBV4-1, the J call TRBJ2-7, with D unresolved. This CDR3 has 13 residues. With 0 bases removed from V and 6 bases from J, the gap between germline ends came to 9 bases. Germline CDR1 reads MGHRA; CDR2 reads YSYEKL. The CDR3 nucleotides are TGCGCCAGCAGCCAAGATACGCTGGTCGAGCAGTACTTC. This translates into CASSQDTLVEQYF.

This clonotype was observed a few times. The V gene is TRBV12-5, the J gene TRBJ1-1; D remains ambiguous. The CDR3 is made up of 12 amino acids. Germline CDR1 LGHNT, CDR2 FRNRAP. The V end lost 2 bases, the J end lost 4 bases, and 5 bases lay between the germline ends. CDR3 in amino acids: CASGLKSTEAFF. The CDR3 DNA reads as TGTGCTAGTGGTTTGAAGAGCACTGAAGCTTTCTTT.

This clonotype came up many times. The rearrangement joins TRBV7-2 to TRBJ2-5, with 7 bases lining up with TRBD1. Germline V gene lookup returns CDR1 SGHTA and CDR2 FQGNSA. The CDR3 runs 16 residues. The V gene end was trimmed by 5 bases and the J gene end by 2 bases; junction bases not matched to a gene: 11. The CDR3 DNA reads TGTGCCAGCAGCGCCTGGACAGGATCCACTCAAGAGACCCAGTACTTC. It yields the protein CASSAWTGSTQETQYF.

This clonotype was counted at least ten times. This sequence joins TRBV20-1 and TRBJ1-4; TRBD1 matches at 8 bases. The CDR3 is made up of 15 amino acids. The V gene's germline CDR1 is DFQATT and CDR2 SNEGSKA (reference sequence). V lost 3 bases and J lost 7; bases outside the gene matches: 10. This chain's CDR3 is CSASRPGGAGEKLFF. The CDR3 DNA sequence: TGCAGTGCTAGCAGACCAGGGGGCGCCGGTGAAAAACTGTTTTTT.

This clonotype was counted a few times. The chain employs TRBV6-1 and TRBJ2-7; the D gene is possibly TRBD1 (6 bases). CDR3 length equals 13 residues. Per germline, CDR1 MNHNS and CDR2 SASEGT. V was pared by 4 bases and J by 4 bases, with 11 bases between. CDR3 DNA sequence: TGTGCCAGCAGTGTAGGGGACAAGTACGAGCAGTACGTC. It specifies CASSVGDKYEQYV.